This T cell receptor (beta chain) was sequenced for a study of neurological immune-mediated disorders. Broader study findings: TCR-beta repertoires seemed private in all groups, with no expanded CDR3 amino acid sequences shared.

The sample holds many counts of this clonotype. Its antigen is undetermined. It was by 5'RACE with 10-nucleotide random UMIs that the cDNA was made. TCRdb re-derived calls from the 5' RACE reads in MiXCR, one entry per CDR3 protein. The sample yields 30,000 or so distinct CDR3 sequences, 9.5% to 15% seen once. Unsorted libraries were prepared from 2 million PBMCs held at -80 C. There are 15 residues in the CDR3. Germline V gene lookup returns CDR1 SGHRS and CDR2 YFSETQ. Trimming took 0 bases from V and 4 from J, leaving 8 bases between them. The TCR comes from a man aged 55 to 70 in good health. The sequenced sample was PBMCs. The V and J genes are TRBV5-1 and TRBJ1-6, with a possible D match to TRBD1 (5 bases). The CDR3, as DNA: TGCGCCAGCAGCTTGGGACAGCTATATAATTCACCCCTCCACTTT. It codes for CASSLGQLYNSPLHF.